This TCR beta chain was identified in a study of beta chain features in type 1 diabetes. Study context: All of the samples together had 107,917,701 sorted cells examined. The study, taken as a whole, reports: It was not settled here whether HLA type affects TCRB rearrangement. Shortening of TCRB CDR3s, moderate but significant, appeared in all four CD4+ subsets of Type 1 diabetes patients.

This clone was seen more than once but under ten times. Its antigen is as yet unknown. Expressed TCRB transcripts got sequenced, as all isolated RNA was reverse transcribed. TCRdb's table, derived via immunoSEQ multiplex PCR, lists solely in-frame clones and lacks some. The data contain about 340,000 clones, about 13% of them singletons. CDR1 is SGHVS, CDR2 FQNEAQ, per germline. CDR3 length: 14 amino acids. Trimming shortened V by 8 bases and J by 1 base, and 9 bases separated the two germline ends. The chain uses TRBV7-8 and TRBJ2-6; maybe TRBD2 (6 bases). Specimen: naive CD4+ T cells from blood. The clonotype was recovered from a woman between 18 and 29 years old with type 1 diabetes. Here the CDR3 reads CASGGTSGANVLTF. The CDR3 DNA reads TGTGCCAGCGGGGGGACGTCTGGGGCCAACGTCCTGACTTTC.